This T cell receptor (beta chain) was captured in a study of blood T cell repertoires in COVID-19. As for the study in general: COVID-19 samples from acute and convalescent phases originated in the United States, Italy and Spain. The cDNA or gDNA used as material had been derived from T cells, B-cell-depleted T cells, or PBMCs.

From germline, CDR1 is KGHSH and CDR2 LQKENI. CDR3 size: 16 residues. V lost 2 bases to trimming and J lost 4 bases, with 16 bases between them. As handled by the study authors: Scientists estimated how many nucleated cells there were by amplifying reference gene primers. Data came from immunoSEQ multiplex PCR; TCRdb stores just in-frame clones and leaves some out. V and J calls and clone size are given by that table; D and trimming were obtained from the DNA. The sample yields 23,000 or so clones, 83% seen once. V gene TRBV18 combines with J gene TRBJ2-3; D is unclear. The sequenced material came from peripheral blood. The sequence derives from a human donor in a cohort sampled during active COVID-19. The CDR3, as DNA: TGTGCCAGCTCACCAGCTAATCCCCGCCGGGCAGATACGCAGTATTTT. Translated, it gives CASSPANPRRADTQYF.